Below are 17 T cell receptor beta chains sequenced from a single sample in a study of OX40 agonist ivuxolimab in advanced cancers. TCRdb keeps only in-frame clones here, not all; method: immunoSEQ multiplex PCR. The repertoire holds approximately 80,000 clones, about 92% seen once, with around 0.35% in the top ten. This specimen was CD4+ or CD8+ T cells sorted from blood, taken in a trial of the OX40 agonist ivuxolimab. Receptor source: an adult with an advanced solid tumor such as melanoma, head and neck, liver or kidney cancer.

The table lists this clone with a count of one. CDR3 protein: CASSLGVSDSGNQPQHF. In nucleotides, the CDR3 is TGTGCCAGCAGCTTGGGGGTAAGCGACTCGGGCAATCAGCCCCAGCATTTT. V and J are TRBV5-6 and TRBJ1-5; D remains ambiguous. Germline values: CDR1 SGHDT, CDR2 YYEEEE. The CDR3 contains 17 residues. Trimming took 0 bases from V and 2 from J, leaving 15 bases between them.

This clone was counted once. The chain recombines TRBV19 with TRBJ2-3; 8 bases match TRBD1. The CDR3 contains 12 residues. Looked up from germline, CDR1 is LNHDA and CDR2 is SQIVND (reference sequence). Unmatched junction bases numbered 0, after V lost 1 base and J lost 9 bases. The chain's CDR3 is CASSIGQGTQYF. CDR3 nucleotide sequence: TGTGCCAGTAGTATAGGACAGGGGACGCAGTATTTT. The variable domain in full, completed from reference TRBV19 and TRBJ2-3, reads DGGITQSPKYLFRKEGQNVTLSCEQNLNHDAMYWYRQDPGQGLRLIYYSQIVNDFQKGDIAEGYSVSREKKESFPLTVTSAQKNPTAFYLCASSIGQGTQYFGPGTRLTVL.

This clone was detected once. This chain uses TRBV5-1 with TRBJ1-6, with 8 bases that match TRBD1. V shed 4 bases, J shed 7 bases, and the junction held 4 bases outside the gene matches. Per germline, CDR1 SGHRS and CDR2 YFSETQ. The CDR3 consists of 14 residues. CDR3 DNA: TGCGCCAGCAGCCCGGACAGGGCAAATTCACCCCTCCACTTT. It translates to CASSPDRANSPLHF.

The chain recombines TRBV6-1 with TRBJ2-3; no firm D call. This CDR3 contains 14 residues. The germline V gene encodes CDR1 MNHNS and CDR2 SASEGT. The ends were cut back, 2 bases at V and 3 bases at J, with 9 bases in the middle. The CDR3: CASSESGPTDTQYF. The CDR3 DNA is TGTGCCAGCAGTGAAAGTGGGCCGACAGATACGCAGTATTTT.

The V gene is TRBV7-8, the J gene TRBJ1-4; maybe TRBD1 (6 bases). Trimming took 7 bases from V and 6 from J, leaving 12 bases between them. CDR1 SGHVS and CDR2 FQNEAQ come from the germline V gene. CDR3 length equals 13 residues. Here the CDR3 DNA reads TGTGCCAGCAACCGGGCAGGGGATGAAAAACTGTTTTTT. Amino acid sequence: CASNRAGDEKLFF.

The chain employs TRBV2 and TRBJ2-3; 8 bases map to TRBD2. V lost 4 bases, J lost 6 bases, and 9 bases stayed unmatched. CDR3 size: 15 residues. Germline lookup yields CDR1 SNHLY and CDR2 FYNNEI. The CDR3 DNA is TGTGCCAGCAGTGCCGGGGGGGCGGGGGCGGATACGCAGTATTTT. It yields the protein CASSAGGAGADTQYF.

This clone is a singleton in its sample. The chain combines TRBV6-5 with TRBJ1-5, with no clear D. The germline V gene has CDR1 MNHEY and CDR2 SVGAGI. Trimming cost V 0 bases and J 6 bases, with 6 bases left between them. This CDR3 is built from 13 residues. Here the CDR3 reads CASSYSSGQPQHF. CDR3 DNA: TGTGCCAGCAGTTACTCGTCGGGTCAGCCCCAGCATTTT.

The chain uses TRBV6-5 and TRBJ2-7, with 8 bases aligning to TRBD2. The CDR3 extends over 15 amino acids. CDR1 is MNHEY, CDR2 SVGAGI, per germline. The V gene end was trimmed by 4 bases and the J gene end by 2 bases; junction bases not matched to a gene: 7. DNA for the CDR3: TGTGCCAGCAGTTTGGCGGGGGGCCAAACCTACGAGCAGTACTTC. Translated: CASSLAGGQTYEQYF.

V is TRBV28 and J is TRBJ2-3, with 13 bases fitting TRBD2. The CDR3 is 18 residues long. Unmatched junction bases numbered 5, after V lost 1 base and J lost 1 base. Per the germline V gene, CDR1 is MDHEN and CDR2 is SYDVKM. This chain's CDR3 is CASSLSRTSGGRTDTQYF. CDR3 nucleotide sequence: TGTGCCAGCAGTTTATCCCGGACTAGCGGGGGCCGCACAGATACGCAGTATTTT.

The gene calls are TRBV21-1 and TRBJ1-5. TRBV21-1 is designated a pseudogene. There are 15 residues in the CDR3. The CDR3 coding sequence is TGTGCCAGCAAGGGACCTAATTCGACTTATCAGCCCCAGCATTTT. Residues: CASKGPNSTYQPQHF.

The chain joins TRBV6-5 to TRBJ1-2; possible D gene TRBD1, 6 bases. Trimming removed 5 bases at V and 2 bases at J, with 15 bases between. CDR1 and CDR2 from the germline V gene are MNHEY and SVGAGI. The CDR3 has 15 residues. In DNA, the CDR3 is TGTGCCAGCAGTCCAACGGGGAGGGGGAACTATGGCTACACCTTC. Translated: CASSPTGRGNYGYTF.

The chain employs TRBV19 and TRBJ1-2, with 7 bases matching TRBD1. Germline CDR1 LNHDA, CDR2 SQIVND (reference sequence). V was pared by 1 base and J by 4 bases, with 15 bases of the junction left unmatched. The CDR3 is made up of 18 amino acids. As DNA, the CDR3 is TGTGCCAGTAGTATAGGGGACAGATCCCTAGAAAGGCGCTATGGCTACACCTTC. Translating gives CASSIGDRSLERRYGYTF.

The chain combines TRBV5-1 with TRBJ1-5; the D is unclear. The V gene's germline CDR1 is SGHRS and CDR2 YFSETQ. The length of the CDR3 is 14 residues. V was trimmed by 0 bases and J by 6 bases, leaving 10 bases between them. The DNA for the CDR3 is TGCGCCAGCAGCTTGGGAGAGACCTCTCAGCCCCAGCATTTT. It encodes CASSLGETSQPQHF.

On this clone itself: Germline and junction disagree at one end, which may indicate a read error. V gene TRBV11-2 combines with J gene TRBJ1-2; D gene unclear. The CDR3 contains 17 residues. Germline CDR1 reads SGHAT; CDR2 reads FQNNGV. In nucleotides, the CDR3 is TGCGCCAGCAGCCAAGATAATATGGCCCCCTGGGGCTATGGCTACACCTTC. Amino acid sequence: CASSQDNMAPWGYGYTF. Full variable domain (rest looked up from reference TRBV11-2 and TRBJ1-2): EAGVAQSPRYKIIEKRQSVAFWCNPISGHATLYWYQQILGQGPKLLIQFQNNGVVDDSQLPKDRFSAERLKGVDSTLKIQPAKLEDSAVYLCASSQDNMAPWGYGYTFGSGTRLTVV.

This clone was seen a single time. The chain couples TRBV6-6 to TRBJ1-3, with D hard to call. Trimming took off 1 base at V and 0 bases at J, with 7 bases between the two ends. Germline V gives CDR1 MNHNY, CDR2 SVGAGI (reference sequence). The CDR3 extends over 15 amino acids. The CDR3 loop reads CASSYLGNSGNTIYF. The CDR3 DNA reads TGTGCCAGCAGTTACTTGGGCAACTCTGGAAACACCATATATTTT.

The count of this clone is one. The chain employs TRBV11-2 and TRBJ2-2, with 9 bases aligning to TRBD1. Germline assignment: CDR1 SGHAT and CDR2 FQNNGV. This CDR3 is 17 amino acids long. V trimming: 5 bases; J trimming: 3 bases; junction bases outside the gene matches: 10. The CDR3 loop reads CASSGTLDRGYTGELFF. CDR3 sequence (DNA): TGTGCCAGCAGCGGTACCCTGGACAGGGGTTACACCGGGGAGCTGTTTTTT.

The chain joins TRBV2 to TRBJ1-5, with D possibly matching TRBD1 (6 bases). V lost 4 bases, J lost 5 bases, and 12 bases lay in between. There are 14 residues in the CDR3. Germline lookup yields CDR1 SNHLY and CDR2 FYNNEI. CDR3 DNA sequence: TGTGCCAGCAGTGCGACAGGTTTGGATCAGCCCCAGCATTTT. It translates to CASSATGLDQPQHF.